A selection of T cell receptor beta chains follows, all from one sample in a study of T cells in localized non-small cell lung cancer. Generated by immunoSEQ multiplex PCR, the TCRdb table keeps only in-frame clones and is missing some. The sample lists 25,000 to 35,000 clones, roughly 87% occurring once. The starting material was peripheral blood, obtained before any cancer treatment. The receptor set was obtained from a male donor older than 55 with stage I lung adenocarcinoma. Each CDR3 is given with its conserved first and last residue. Each record gives: V gene, D gene, J gene, clone size, CDR3 DNA, CDR3 protein. D genes are given only for firm matches. Clone size is given for some rows only: seen once, a few or many times, or a class if the clone is expanded.

v_call: TRBV19
d_call: NA
j_call: TRBJ1-2
clone_size: NA
cdr3_nt: TGTGCCGCCCTGAGGGGAAACGGGTATGGCTACACCTTC
cdr3_aa: CAALRGNGYGYTF

v_call: TRBV19
d_call: NA
j_call: TRBJ1-2
clone_size: NA
cdr3_nt: TGTGCCAGTAGTATAGCCAGGGAGGACTATGGCTACACCTTC
cdr3_aa: CASSIAREDYGYTF

v_call: TRBV29-1
d_call: NA
j_call: TRBJ2-3
clone_size: NA
cdr3_nt: TGCAGCGTTGCTATAGACTCTTTTTCCGATACGCAGTATTTT
cdr3_aa: CSVAIDSFSDTQYF

v_call: TRBV19
d_call: TRBD2
j_call: TRBJ2-5
clone_size: NA
cdr3_nt: TGTGCCAGTAACTCGGGGGGGGCAGAGACCCAGTACTTC
cdr3_aa: CASNSGGAETQYF

v_call: TRBV15
d_call: TRBD1
j_call: TRBJ1-6
clone_size: NA
cdr3_nt: TGTGCCACCAGCACCCGCCTCGACAGGGTGGGGTCCTATAATTCACCCCTCCACTTT
cdr3_aa: CATSTRLDRVGSYNSPLHF

v_call: TRBV6-5
d_call: NA
j_call: TRBJ1-1
clone_size: NA
cdr3_nt: TGTGCCAGCAGGATCGAAGCCGAGTCCCCGGCTTTCTTT
cdr3_aa: CASRIEAESPAFF

v_call: TRBV4-1
d_call: NA
j_call: TRBJ1-5
clone_size: NA
cdr3_nt: TGCGCCAGCAGCCAAGGGGATACTAGGGATAGCAATCAGCCCCAGCATTTT
cdr3_aa: CASSQGDTRDSNQPQHF

v_call: TRBV30
d_call: NA
j_call: TRBJ2-1
clone_size: NA
cdr3_nt: TGTGCCTGGAGTGTACAACCCCTCGATGAGCAGTTCTTC
cdr3_aa: CAWSVQPLDEQFF

v_call: TRBV5-6
d_call: NA
j_call: TRBJ1-4
clone_size: NA
cdr3_nt: TGTGCCAGCAGCCTCCTACCGACCGACACTTCCACTAATGAAAAACTGTTTTTT
cdr3_aa: CASSLLPTDTSTNEKLFF

v_call: TRBV7-6
d_call: NA
j_call: TRBJ2-5
clone_size: NA
cdr3_nt: TGTGCCAGCAGCTTAGGTGGCGGGTACAAAGAGACCCAGTACTTC
cdr3_aa: CASSLGGGYKETQYF

v_call: TRBV19
d_call: NA
j_call: TRBJ1-6
clone_size: NA
cdr3_nt: TGTGCCAGTAAAATGGGGGGGTATAATTCACCCCTCCACTTT
cdr3_aa: CASKMGGYNSPLHF

v_call: TRBV7-2
d_call: NA
j_call: TRBJ1-6
clone_size: once
cdr3_nt: TGTGCCAGCAGCCCCCAGGGGTCGGCTTCACCCCTCCACTTT
cdr3_aa: CASSPQGSASPLHF

v_call: TRBV5-6
d_call: NA
j_call: TRBJ2-1
clone_size: once
cdr3_nt: TGTGCCAGCAGGCTGAGGACCGCTACCTACAATGAGCAGTTCTTC
cdr3_aa: CASRLRTATYNEQFF

v_call: TRBV7-8
d_call: NA
j_call: TRBJ2-2
clone_size: NA
cdr3_nt: TGTGCCAGCAGCTCCTGGATAACCGGGGAGCTGTTTTTT
cdr3_aa: CASSSWITGELFF

v_call: TRBV18
d_call: NA
j_call: TRBJ1-6
clone_size: once
cdr3_nt: TGTGCCAGCTCACCACCGTTGGGTACGGTGGATTCACCCCTCCACTTT
cdr3_aa: CASSPPLGTVDSPLHF

v_call: TRBV5-6
d_call: NA
j_call: TRBJ2-5
clone_size: NA
cdr3_nt: TGTGCCAGCAGCGGAACAGGGCTTGAGACCCAGTACTTC
cdr3_aa: CASSGTGLETQYF

v_call: TRBV4-2
d_call: NA
j_call: TRBJ2-7
clone_size: NA
cdr3_nt: TGTGCCAGCAGCCAAGACCGCAGCCTACGGGGCAAGCAGTACTTC
cdr3_aa: CASSQDRSLRGKQYF

v_call: TRBV12-2
d_call: NA
j_call: TRBJ2-1
clone_size: NA
cdr3_nt: TGTGCAAGTCGGAATTATCCGGGACAGGGGTCAAGTGGGTCTGCCAACAATGAGCAGTTCTTC
cdr3_aa: CASRNYPGQGSSGSANNEQFF

v_call: TRBV18
d_call: NA
j_call: TRBJ1-4
clone_size: NA
cdr3_nt: TGTGCCAGCTCAAGAGGACTGCAGAGTGAAAAACTGTTTTTT
cdr3_aa: CASSRGLQSEKLFF

v_call: TRBV7-8
d_call: NA
j_call: TRBJ1-1
clone_size: NA
cdr3_nt: TGTGCCAGCAGCCCCAGTAAAGCTGTCACTGAAGCTTTCTTT
cdr3_aa: CASSPSKAVTEAFF

v_call: TRBV5-1
d_call: NA
j_call: TRBJ2-5
clone_size: NA
cdr3_nt: TGCGCCAGCAGCAGCCTCCAGAAACAAGAGACCCAGTACTTC
cdr3_aa: CASSSLQKQETQYF

v_call: TRBV9
d_call: TRBD1
j_call: TRBJ1-1
clone_size: NA
cdr3_nt: TGTGCCAGCAGCGTTTCCGGGACAGGGGGCTTTGAAGCTTTCTTT
cdr3_aa: CASSVSGTGGFEAFF

v_call: TRBV6-6
d_call: NA
j_call: TRBJ2-7
clone_size: NA
cdr3_nt: TGTGCCAGCAGTTACTCGATCCCATCTTCAGGCTACGAGCAGTACTTC
cdr3_aa: CASSYSIPSSGYEQYF

v_call: TRBV28
d_call: TRBD2
j_call: TRBJ2-3
clone_size: NA
cdr3_nt: TGTGCCAGCAGTTTCGGACTAGCGGGGCCAATCAGCACAGATACGCAGTATTTT
cdr3_aa: CASSFGLAGPISTDTQYF

v_call: TRBV6-1
d_call: TRBD2
j_call: TRBJ2-5
clone_size: NA
cdr3_nt: TGTGCCAGCAGTGAACGGCCCACGGTGGCAGGGACTAAAGAGACCCAGTACTTC
cdr3_aa: CASSERPTVAGTKETQYF

v_call: TRBV27
d_call: NA
j_call: TRBJ1-1
clone_size: NA
cdr3_nt: TGTGCCAGCAGTTTCTACTCGGCGGGCGGGCACACTGAAGCTTTCTTT
cdr3_aa: CASSFYSAGGHTEAFF

v_call: TRBV10-2
d_call: NA
j_call: TRBJ1-5
clone_size: few
cdr3_nt: TGCGCCAGCAGTGAATCTGGGGGCTCGGGCAATCAGCCCCAGCATTTT
cdr3_aa: CASSESGGSGNQPQHF

v_call: TRBV28
d_call: NA
j_call: TRBJ1-4
clone_size: NA
cdr3_nt: TGTGCCAGCGAAGGGAGGCAACTGTTTTTT
cdr3_aa: CASEGRQLFF

v_call: TRBV19
d_call: NA
j_call: TRBJ1-1
clone_size: NA
cdr3_nt: TGTGCCAGTAGTATAATCCAGGGAGGGACTGAAGCTTTCTTT
cdr3_aa: CASSIIQGGTEAFF

v_call: TRBV4-1
d_call: TRBD2
j_call: TRBJ2-5
clone_size: NA
cdr3_nt: TGCGCCAGCAGCCAAGAGACCGCGGGGGGGCGAGAGACCCAGTACTTC
cdr3_aa: CASSQETAGGRETQYF

v_call: TRBV19
d_call: NA
j_call: TRBJ2-2
clone_size: NA
cdr3_nt: TGTGCCAGTAATCCCGTCGCCGGAACCGGGGAGCTGTTTTTT
cdr3_aa: CASNPVAGTGELFF

v_call: TRBV18
d_call: NA
j_call: TRBJ2-7
clone_size: NA
cdr3_nt: TGTGCCAGCGGCCGGGGACCAAACTACGAGCAGTACTTC
cdr3_aa: CASGRGPNYEQYF

v_call: TRBV9
d_call: NA
j_call: TRBJ2-7
clone_size: NA
cdr3_nt: TGTGCCAGCAGCGCCGACCCAGGGCGGCAGTTTTCCTACGAGCAGTACTTC
cdr3_aa: CASSADPGRQFSYEQYF

v_call: TRBV30
d_call: TRBD1
j_call: TRBJ1-2
clone_size: NA
cdr3_nt: TGTGCCTGGAGTATCCGACAGGGGAGCGACTACACCTTC
cdr3_aa: CAWSIRQGSDYTF

v_call: TRBV28
d_call: NA
j_call: TRBJ1-1
clone_size: NA
cdr3_nt: TGTGCCAGCAGTTTTGGAGAAAGCACTGAAGCTTTCTTT
cdr3_aa: CASSFGESTEAFF

v_call: TRBV28
d_call: NA
j_call: TRBJ2-1
clone_size: NA
cdr3_nt: TGTGCCAGCAGTTTGAGTACAGGGCCCTACAATGAGCAGTTCTTC
cdr3_aa: CASSLSTGPYNEQFF

v_call: TRBV5-4
d_call: NA
j_call: TRBJ2-3
clone_size: NA
cdr3_nt: TGTGCCAGCAGCTTGGCGGGGGCCGGCACAGATACGCAGTATTTT
cdr3_aa: CASSLAGAGTDTQYF

v_call: TRBV2
d_call: NA
j_call: TRBJ2-7
clone_size: NA
cdr3_nt: TGTGCCAGCAGTGAAATGGAGGGGGCGCGTTACTTC
cdr3_aa: CASSEMEGARYF

v_call: TRBV5-1
d_call: NA
j_call: TRBJ2-7
clone_size: NA
cdr3_nt: TGCGCCAGCAGCTTGGGGGTCGGGGCCTACGAGCAGTACTTC
cdr3_aa: CASSLGVGAYEQYF

v_call: TRBV30
d_call: TRBD1
j_call: TRBJ2-7
clone_size: NA
cdr3_nt: TGTGCCTGGATACGGACAGGGACCTGGAGCGAGCAGTACTTC
cdr3_aa: CAWIRTGTWSEQYF